The clone carrying this T cell receptor beta chain was seen repeatedly, ten times or more. This CDR3 is also generated by other DNA sequences in the sample. V was pared by 3 bases and J by 0 bases, with 2 bases of the junction left unmatched. Germline V gene sequence: CDR1 KGHSH, CDR2 LQKENI. The CDR3 totals 15 residues. The data were obtained in a study of shared clonotypes between healthy human individuals. The table came from immunoSEQ multiplex PCR; TCRdb's copy has only in-frame clones and leaves some out. Of 1 million to 1.3 million clones listed, approximately 78% are singletons. The chain is built from TRBV18 and TRBJ2-3, with TRBD1 matching 8 bases. This clonotype originated in a man aged 18 to 30 in good health. Some clones in this sample may be carry-over from other donors' samples. Sequenced material: memory CD4+ T cells from PBMCs. As to subset: CD45RA-negative fraction. In DNA, the CDR3 is TGTGCCAGCTCACCGGGACAGGCGAGCACAGATACGCAGTATTTT. This sequence encodes CASSPGQASTDTQYF.